The present entry profiles one T cell receptor beta chain with its context. This entry comes from a study of blood T cell repertoires in COVID-19. Study context: Sample material is recorded as cDNA or gDNA derived from T cells, B-cell-depleted T cells, or PBMCs.

Per the germline V gene, CDR1 is LNHNV and CDR2 is YYDKDF (reference sequence). There are 15 residues in the CDR3. V lost 5 bases, J lost 7 bases, and 9 bases stayed unmatched. This table comes from immunoSEQ multiplex PCR, and its TCRdb copy is limited to in-frame clones, with some not included. The sample shows about 280,000 clones, roughly 80% of them seen only once. The clonotype originates from a woman aged 45-60 years who had recovered from COVID-19. The sample comprised peripheral blood. This chain links TRBV15 with TRBJ1-4; 8 bases match TRBD1. The CDR3 DNA reads as TGTGCCACCAGCTCCCGGACAGGGCCGACTGAAAAACTGTTTTTT. Its translation is CATSSRTGPTEKLFF.